The 2 T cell receptor beta chains below were found in one sample sequenced in a study of T cells in localized non-small cell lung cancer (TCRdb year 2020). The library was produced with the immunoSEQ multiplex PCR assay. Held by TCRdb, this immuneACCESS table contains in-frame sequences only and omits some clones. Under half of the omission traces to an unresolved V gene where checked; the cause of the rest is unknown. For this sample the table gives over 65,000 clones, of which approximately 88% were detected only once. The ten most abundant clones make up around 1.3% of the sample. Source: peripheral blood, taken before any cancer treatment. The source of these receptors is a female donor over 55 with stage I lung adenocarcinoma.

This rearrangement joins TRBV7-3 to TRBJ2-7, with D tentatively TRBD2 (6 bases). Germline assignment: CDR1 SGHTA and CDR2 FQGTGA. The CDR3 loop spans 15 amino acids. V lost 5 bases, J lost 3 bases, and 17 bases lay in between. The CDR3 protein is CASSPSTGGIYEQYF. CDR3 coding DNA: TGTGCCAGCAGCCCAAGCACAGGCGGGATCTACGAGCAGTACTTC.

The chain recombines TRBV11-2 with TRBJ2-5; D remains unclear. The CDR3 spans 13 residues. The germline V gene has CDR1 SGHAT and CDR2 FQNNGV. V was cut by 1 base and J by 1 base, with 4 bases left in between. CDR3 sequence: CASSLGIQETQYF. CDR3 coding DNA: TGTGCCAGCAGCTTAGGGATCCAAGAGACCCAGTACTTC. The full variable domain, with the rest looked up from reference TRBV11-2 and TRBJ2-5, is EAGVAQSPRYKIIEKRQSVAFWCNPISGHATLYWYQQILGQGPKLLIQFQNNGVVDDSQLPKDRFSAERLKGVDSTLKIQPAKLEDSAVYLCASSLGIQETQYFGPGTRLLVL.